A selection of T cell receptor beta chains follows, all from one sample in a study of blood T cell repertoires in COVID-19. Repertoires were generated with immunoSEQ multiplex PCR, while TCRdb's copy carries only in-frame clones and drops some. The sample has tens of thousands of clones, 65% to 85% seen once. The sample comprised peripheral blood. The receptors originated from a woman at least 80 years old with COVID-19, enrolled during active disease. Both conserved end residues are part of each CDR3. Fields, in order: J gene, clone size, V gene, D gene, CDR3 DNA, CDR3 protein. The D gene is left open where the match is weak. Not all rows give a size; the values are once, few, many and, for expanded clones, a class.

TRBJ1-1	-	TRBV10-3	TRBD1	TGTGCCATCTCCCCGGGACAGGGGGCGACTGAAGCTTTCTTT	CAISPGQGATEAFF
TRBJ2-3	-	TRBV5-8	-	TGTGCCAGCACCCTACCGGGAGGCACAGATACGCAGTATTTT	CASTLPGGTDTQYF
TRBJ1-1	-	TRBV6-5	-	TGTGCCAGCAGTCCCGCGGGGGGGATGAACACTGAAGCTTTCTTT	CASSPAGGMNTEAFF
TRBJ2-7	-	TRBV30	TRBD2	TGTGCCTGGAGTAGCGGGAGGGCCCACGAGCAGTACTTC	CAWSSGRAHEQYF
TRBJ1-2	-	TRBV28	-	TGTGCCAGCAGTGAACAGGCGGTGTCTAGATATGTTGGCTACACCTTC	CASSEQAVSRYVGYTF
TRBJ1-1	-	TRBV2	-	TGTGCCAGCAGTGAGTTCGGTGAAGCTTTCTTT	CASSEFGEAFF
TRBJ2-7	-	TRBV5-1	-	TGCGCCAGCAGCTTGGACAGGGCGCGATACTTC	CASSLDRARYF
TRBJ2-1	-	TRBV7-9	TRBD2	TGTGCCAGCAGCTTAGTAGCGGGGTTAGACAATGAGCAGTTCTTC	CASSLVAGLDNEQFF
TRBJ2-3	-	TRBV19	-	TGTGCCAGTAGTGGCCACACAGATACGCAGTATTTT	CASSGHTDTQYF
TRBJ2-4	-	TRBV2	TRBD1	TGTGCCAGCAGGGGGGTTGGGACAGGGTTGAACATTCAGTACTTC	CASRGVGTGLNIQYF
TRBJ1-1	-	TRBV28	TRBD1	TGTGCCAGCAGTTCACAGGGGCGCATGAACACTGAAGCTTTCTTT	CASSSQGRMNTEAFF
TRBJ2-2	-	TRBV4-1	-	TGCGCCAGCAGCGCAACGTGGGGACAAAACACCGGGGAGCTGTTTTTT	CASSATWGQNTGELFF
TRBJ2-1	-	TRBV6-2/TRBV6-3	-	TGTGCCAGCAGTCAGGGGACCTACAATGAGCAGTTCTTC	CASSQGTYNEQFF
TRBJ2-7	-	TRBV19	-	TGTGCCAGTAGTATAATGGCGGGGGCCTCCTACGAGCAGTACTTC	CASSIMAGASYEQYF
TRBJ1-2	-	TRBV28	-	TGTGCCAGCGGACAGCCGACACTCTATGGCTACACCTTC	CASGQPTLYGYTF
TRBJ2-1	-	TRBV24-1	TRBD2	TGTGCCACCAGTGATCCGGTAGCGGGTGGTTTGAATGAGCAGTTCTTC	CATSDPVAGGLNEQFF
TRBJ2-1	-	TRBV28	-	TGTGCCAGCAGGGGGCTTGACCGCTACAATGAGCAGTTCTTC	CASRGLDRYNEQFF
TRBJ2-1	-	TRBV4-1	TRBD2	TGCGCCAGCAGGAGACTAGCGGGAGTAAATGAAGGTGAGCAGTTCTTC	CASRRLAGVNEGEQFF
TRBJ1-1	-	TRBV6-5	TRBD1	TGTGCCAGCAGATTGGACAGGATGAACACTGAAGCTTTCTTT	CASRLDRMNTEAFF
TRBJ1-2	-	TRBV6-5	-	TGTGCCAGCAGCCTTAACTGGGGCTACACCTTC	CASSLNWGYTF
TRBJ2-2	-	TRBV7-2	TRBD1	TGTGCCAGCAGCCCCCCGGACAGGGTGTTTAGCACCGGGGAGCTGTTTTTT	CASSPPDRVFSTGELFF
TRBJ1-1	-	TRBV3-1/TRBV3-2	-	TGTGCCAGCAGCCAGGCCGTGGGGGGGAACACTGAAGCTTTCTTT	CASSQAVGGNTEAFF
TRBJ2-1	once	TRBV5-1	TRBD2	TGCGCCAGCAGCCCCGGGACTAGCGGTCTCTATGAGCAGTTCTTC	CASSPGTSGLYEQFF
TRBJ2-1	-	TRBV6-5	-	TGTGCCAGCAAAGGCGGGAACTTAAATGAGCAGTTCTTC	CASKGGNLNEQFF
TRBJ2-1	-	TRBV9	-	TGTGCCAGCAGCCAAATCGCCTTAGGGGCTGAGCAGTTCTTC	CASSQIALGAEQFF
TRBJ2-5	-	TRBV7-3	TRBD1	TGTGCCAGCAGCTTAGACAGGGCTGGGACCCAGTACTTC	CASSLDRAGTQYF
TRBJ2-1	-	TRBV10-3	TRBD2	TGTGCCATCAGTGAAGGGCTAGCGGGAGGTGGGGATGAGCAGTTCTTC	CAISEGLAGGGDEQFF
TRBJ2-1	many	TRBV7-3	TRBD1	TGTGCCAGCAGCTCCTATCCGGGACAGGGGGCTTTGAATGAGCAGTTCTTC	CASSSYPGQGALNEQFF
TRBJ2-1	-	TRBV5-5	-	TGTGCCAGCAGCTTTATTAGTGAGCAGTTCTTC	CASSFISEQFF